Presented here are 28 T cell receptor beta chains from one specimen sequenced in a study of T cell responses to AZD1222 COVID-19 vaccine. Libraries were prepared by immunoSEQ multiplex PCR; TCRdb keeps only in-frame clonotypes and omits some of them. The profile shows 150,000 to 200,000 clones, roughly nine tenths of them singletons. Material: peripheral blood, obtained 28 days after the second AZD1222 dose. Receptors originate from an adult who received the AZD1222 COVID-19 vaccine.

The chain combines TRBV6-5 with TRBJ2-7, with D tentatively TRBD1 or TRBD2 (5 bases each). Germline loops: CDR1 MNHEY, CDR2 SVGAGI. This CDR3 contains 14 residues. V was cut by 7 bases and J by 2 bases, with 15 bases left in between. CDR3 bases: TGTGCCAGCACGAAAGGGACGGATACCTACGAGCAGTACTTC. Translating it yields CASTKGTDTYEQYF.

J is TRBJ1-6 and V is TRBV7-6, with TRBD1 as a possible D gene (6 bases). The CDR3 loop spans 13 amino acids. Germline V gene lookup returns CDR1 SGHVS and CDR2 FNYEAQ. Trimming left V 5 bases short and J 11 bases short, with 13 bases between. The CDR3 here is CASSETGWAPLHF. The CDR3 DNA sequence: TGTGCCAGCAGCGAGACAGGCTGGGCACCCCTCCACTTT.

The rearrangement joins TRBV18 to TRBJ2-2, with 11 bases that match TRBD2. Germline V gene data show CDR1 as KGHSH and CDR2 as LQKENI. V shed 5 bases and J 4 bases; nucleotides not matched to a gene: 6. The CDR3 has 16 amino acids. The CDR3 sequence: CASSFPSGRRTGELFF. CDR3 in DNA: TGTGCCAGCTCATTCCCTAGCGGGAGGCGCACCGGGGAGCTGTTTTTT.

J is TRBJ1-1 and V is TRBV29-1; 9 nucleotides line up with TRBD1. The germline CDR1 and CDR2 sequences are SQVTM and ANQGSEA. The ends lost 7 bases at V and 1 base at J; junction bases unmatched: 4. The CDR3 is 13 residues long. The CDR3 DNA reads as TGCAGCGCCGGACAGGGGACGAACACTGAAGCTTTCTTT. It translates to CSAGQGTNTEAFF.

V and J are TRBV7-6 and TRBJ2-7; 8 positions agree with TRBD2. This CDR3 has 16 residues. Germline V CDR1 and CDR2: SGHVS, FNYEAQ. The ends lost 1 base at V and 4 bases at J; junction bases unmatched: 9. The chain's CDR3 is CASSLEGGRNPYEQYF. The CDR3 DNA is TGTGCCAGCAGCTTAGAAGGCGGGAGGAACCCATACGAGCAGTACTTC.

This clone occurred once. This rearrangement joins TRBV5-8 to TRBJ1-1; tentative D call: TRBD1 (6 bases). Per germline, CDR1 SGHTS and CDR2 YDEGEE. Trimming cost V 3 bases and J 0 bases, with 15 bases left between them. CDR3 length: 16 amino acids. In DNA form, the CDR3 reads TGTGCCAGCAGCTCAGAACAGGGTTTCATGAACACTGAAGCTTTCTTT. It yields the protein CASSSEQGFMNTEAFF.

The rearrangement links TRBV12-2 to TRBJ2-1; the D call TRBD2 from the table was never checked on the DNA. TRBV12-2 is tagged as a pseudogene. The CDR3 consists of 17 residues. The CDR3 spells CASRLGGRAGVGGEQFF. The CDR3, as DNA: TGTGCAAGTCGCTTGGGGGGGCGAGCGGGAGTTGGTGGTGAGCAGTTCTTC.

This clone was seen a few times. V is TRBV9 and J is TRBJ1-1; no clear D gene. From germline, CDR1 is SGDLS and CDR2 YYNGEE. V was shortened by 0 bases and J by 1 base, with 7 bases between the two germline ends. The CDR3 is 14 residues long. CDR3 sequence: CASSVVRGNTEAFF. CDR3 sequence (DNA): TGTGCCAGCAGCGTAGTTCGGGGGAACACTGAAGCTTTCTTT. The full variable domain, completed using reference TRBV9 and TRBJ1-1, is DSGVTQTPKHLITATGQRVTLRCSPRSGDLSVYWYQQSLDQGLQFLIQYYNGEERAKGNILERFSAQQFPDLHSELNLSSLELGDSALYFCASSVVRGNTEAFFGQGTRLTVV.

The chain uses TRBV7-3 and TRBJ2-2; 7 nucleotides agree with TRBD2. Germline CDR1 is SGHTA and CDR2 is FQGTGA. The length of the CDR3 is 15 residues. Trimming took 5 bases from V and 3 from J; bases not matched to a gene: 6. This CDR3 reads CASSPGGWDTGELFF. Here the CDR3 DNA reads TGTGCCAGCAGCCCGGGGGGATGGGACACCGGGGAGCTGTTTTTT.

This chain's CDR3 is CASSAAGVGYNEQFF. The DNA of the CDR3 is TGTGCCAGCAGTGCAGCGGGGGTTGGATACAATGAGCAGTTCTTC. This chain joins TRBV2 and TRBJ2-1; 8 bases match TRBD2. This CDR3 contains 15 residues. The junction had 6 bases not matched to a gene; V was cut back by 4 bases and J by 4 bases. Germline V gene sequence: CDR1 SNHLY, CDR2 FYNNEI. Complete variable domain (other parts from reference TRBV2 and TRBJ2-1): EPEVTQTPSHQVTQMGQEVILRCVPISNHLYFYWYRQILGQKVEFLVSFYNNEISEKSEIFDDQFSVERPDGSNFTLKIRSTKLEDSAMYFCASSAAGVGYNEQFFGPGTRLTVL.

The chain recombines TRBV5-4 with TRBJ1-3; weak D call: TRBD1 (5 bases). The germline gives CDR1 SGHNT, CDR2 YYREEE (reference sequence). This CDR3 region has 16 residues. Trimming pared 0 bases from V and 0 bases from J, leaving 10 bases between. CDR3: CASSLDRGSSGNTIYF. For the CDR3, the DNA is TGTGCCAGCAGCTTGGATCGGGGGAGCTCTGGAAACACCATATATTTT.

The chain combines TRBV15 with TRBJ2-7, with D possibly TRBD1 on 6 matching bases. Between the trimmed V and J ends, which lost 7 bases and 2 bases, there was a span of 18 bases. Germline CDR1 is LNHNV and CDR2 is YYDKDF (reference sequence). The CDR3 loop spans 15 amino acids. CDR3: CATKYQTGLAYEQYF. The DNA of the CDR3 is TGTGCCACCAAATATCAGACAGGTCTTGCCTACGAGCAGTACTTC.

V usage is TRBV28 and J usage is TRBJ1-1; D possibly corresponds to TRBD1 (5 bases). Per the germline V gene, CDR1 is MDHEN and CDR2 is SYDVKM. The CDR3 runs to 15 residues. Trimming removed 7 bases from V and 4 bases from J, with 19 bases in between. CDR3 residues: CASTRPGSPGTEAFF. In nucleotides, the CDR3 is TGTGCCAGCACTCGGCCAGGGTCTCCGGGCACTGAAGCTTTCTTT.

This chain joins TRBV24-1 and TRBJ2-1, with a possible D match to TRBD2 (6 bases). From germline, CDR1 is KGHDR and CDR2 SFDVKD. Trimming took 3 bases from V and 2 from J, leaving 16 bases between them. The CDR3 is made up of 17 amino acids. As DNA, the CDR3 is TGTGCCACCAGTGATCCCTCGGGGGAGTCCGCCTACAATGAGCAGTTCTTC. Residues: CATSDPSGESAYNEQFF.

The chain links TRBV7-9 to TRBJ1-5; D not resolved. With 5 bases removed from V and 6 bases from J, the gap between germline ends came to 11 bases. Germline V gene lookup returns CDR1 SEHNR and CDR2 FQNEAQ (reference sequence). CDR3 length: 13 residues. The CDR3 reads CASSDVGGQPQHF. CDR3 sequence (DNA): TGTGCCAGCAGCGATGTAGGTGGTCAGCCCCAGCATTTT.

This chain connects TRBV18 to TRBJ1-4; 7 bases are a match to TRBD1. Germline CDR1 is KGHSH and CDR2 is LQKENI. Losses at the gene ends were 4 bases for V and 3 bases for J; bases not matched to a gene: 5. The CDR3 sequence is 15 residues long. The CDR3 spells CASSLQGVANEKLFF. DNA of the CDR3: TGTGCCAGCTCACTTCAGGGGGTGGCTAATGAAAAACTGTTTTTT.

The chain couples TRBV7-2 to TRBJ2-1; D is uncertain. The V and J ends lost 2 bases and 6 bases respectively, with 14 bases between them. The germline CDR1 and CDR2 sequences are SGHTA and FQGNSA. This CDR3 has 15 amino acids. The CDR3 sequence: CASSLNGFRFNEQFF. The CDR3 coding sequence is TGTGCCAGCAGCTTAAACGGCTTTAGGTTCAATGAGCAGTTCTTC.

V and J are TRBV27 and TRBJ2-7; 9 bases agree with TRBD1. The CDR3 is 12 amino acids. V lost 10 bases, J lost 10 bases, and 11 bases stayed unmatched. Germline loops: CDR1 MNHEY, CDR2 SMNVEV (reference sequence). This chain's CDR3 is CATSPGQGDQYF. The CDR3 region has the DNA TGTGCCACCTCTCCGGGACAGGGAGACCAGTACTTC.

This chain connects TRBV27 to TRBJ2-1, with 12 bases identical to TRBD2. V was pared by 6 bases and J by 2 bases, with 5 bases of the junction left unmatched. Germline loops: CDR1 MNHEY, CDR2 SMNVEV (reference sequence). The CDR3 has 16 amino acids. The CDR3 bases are TGTGCCAGCAGCCTGACTAGCGGGAGCCCCTACAATGAGCAGTTCTTC. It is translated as CASSLTSGSPYNEQFF.

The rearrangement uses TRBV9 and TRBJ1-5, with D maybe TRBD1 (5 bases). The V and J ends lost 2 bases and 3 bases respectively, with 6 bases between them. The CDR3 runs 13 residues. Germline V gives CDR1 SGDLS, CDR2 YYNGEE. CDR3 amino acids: CASSVGPNQPQHF. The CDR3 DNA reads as TGTGCCAGCAGCGTGGGACCCAATCAGCCCCAGCATTTT.

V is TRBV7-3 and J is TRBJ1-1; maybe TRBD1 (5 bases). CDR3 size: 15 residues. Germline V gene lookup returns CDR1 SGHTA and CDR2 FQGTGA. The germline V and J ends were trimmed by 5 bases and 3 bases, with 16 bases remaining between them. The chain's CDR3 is CASSASGRGDTEAFF. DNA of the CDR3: TGTGCCAGCAGCGCTTCAGGGCGCGGGGACACTGAAGCTTTCTTT.

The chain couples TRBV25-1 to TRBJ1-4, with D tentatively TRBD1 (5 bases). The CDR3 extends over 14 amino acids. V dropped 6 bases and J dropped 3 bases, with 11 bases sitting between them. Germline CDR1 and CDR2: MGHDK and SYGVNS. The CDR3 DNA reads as TGTGCCAGCAGGGGGGTGGGCCCTAATGAAAAACTGTTTTTT. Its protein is CASRGVGPNEKLFF.

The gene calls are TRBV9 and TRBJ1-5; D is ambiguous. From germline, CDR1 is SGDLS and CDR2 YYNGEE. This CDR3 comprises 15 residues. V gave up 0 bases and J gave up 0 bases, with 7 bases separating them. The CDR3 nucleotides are TGTGCCAGCAGCGTAGACGGTTATAGCAATCAGCCCCAGCATTTT. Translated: CASSVDGYSNQPQHF.

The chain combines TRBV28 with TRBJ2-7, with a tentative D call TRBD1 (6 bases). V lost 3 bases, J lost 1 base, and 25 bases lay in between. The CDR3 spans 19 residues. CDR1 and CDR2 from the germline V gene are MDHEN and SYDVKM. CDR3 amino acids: CASSFVVSRGGLSSYEQYF. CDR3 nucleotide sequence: TGTGCCAGCAGTTTTGTTGTTTCCAGGGGCGGCCTATCTTCCTACGAGCAGTACTTC. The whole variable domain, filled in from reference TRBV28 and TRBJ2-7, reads DVKVTQSSRYLVKRTGEKVFLECVQDMDHENMFWYRQDPGLGLRLIYFSYDVKMKEKGDIPEGYSVSREKKERFSLILESASTNQTSMYLCASSFVVSRGGLSSYEQYFGPGTRLTVT.

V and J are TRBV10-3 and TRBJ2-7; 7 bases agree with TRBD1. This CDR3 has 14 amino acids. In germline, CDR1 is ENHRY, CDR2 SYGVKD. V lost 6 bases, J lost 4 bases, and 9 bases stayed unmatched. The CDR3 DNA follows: TGTGCCATCAGAGATATAGACAGGGAGTACGAGCAGTACTTC. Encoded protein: CAIRDIDREYEQYF.

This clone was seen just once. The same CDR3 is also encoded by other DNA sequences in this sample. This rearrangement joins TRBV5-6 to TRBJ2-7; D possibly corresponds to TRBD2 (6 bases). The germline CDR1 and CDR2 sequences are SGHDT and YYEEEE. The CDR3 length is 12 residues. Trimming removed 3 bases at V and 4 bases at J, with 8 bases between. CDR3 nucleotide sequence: TGTGCCAGCAGCTCCGGGACTTACGAGCAGTACTTC. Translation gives CASSSGTYEQYF.

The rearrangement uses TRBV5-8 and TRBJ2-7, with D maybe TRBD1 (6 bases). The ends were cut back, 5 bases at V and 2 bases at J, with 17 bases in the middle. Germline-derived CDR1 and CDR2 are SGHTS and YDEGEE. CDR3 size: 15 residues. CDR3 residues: CASRDNRDFAYEQYF. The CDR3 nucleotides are TGTGCCAGCAGAGACAACAGGGATTTTGCCTACGAGCAGTACTTC. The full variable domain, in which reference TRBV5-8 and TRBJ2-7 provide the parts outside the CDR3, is EAGVTQSPTHLIKTRGQQATLRCSPISGHTSVYWYQQALGLGLQFLLWYDEGEERNRGNFPPRFSGRQFPNYSSELNVNALELEDSALYLCASRDNRDFAYEQYFGPGTRLTVT.

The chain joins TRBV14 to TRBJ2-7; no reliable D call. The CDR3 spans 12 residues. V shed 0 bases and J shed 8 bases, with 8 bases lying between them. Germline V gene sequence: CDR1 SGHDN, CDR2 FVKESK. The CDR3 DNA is TGTGCCAGCAGCCAAGATTACTCGCAGCAGTACTTC. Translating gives CASSQDYSQQYF.